This T cell receptor (beta chain) was documented in a study of glioma-infiltrating T cells. Whole-study context: Glioblastomas were WHO grade IV, sampled at first diagnosis; low-grade were grade II.

Germline lookup yields CDR1 MGHDK and CDR2 SYGVNS. The CDR3 has 15 residues. Trimming removed 3 bases from V and 2 bases from J, with 8 bases in between. Only a few counts were recorded for this clonotype. TCR alpha and beta CDR3 regions were amplified from RNA using iRepertoire nested multiplex PCR. TCRdb reprocessed the multiplex PCR reads via MiXCR and lists one record per CDR3 protein. In the table there are 300,000 to 450,000 distinct CDR3 sequences, roughly 41% of which are singletons. The sequence was collected from a human donor with low-grade glioma or glioblastoma, undergoing nonglioma brain surgery, or in good health (not recorded which). Sequenced: glioma tissue, nonneoplastic brain tissue, or PBMCs (not recorded which). The chain carries TRBV25-1 and TRBJ2-6, with a possible D match to TRBD1 (5 bases). The CDR3 sequence: CASSDWGTGANVLTF. DNA of the CDR3: TGTGCCAGCAGTGATTGGGGCACTGGGGCCAACGTCCTGACTTTC.